In its sample, the clone carrying this TCR beta chain was seen a few times. What it binds is not known. This sample was included in a study of CD8+ T cells in alopecia areata. Study-level results: Clonality exceeded that of normal scalp in lesional scalp, most notably in alopecia totalis/universalis.

Extraction and reverse transcription of RNA yielded cDNA as the sequencing template. Assay used: immunoSEQ multiplex PCR; TCRdb lists only in-frame clones, some missing. Altogether roughly 280,000 clones are present, 60% being singletons, with the ten largest covering roughly 0.93%. Treatment given: oral pan-JAK inhibitor, 5-10 mg twice daily. PBMCs served as the source from which CD4+ and CD8+ T cells were sorted. This specimen consisted of CD4+ T cells sorted from blood, obtained around week 54, from a patient treated with tofacitinib. The sequence derives from a human donor with alopecia areata.

For the CDR3, the DNA is TGTGCCAGCTCAGCGAGCGGGGGCGAAGCCAATGAGCAGTTCTTC. As protein: CASSASGGEANEQFF. The V call is TRBV18, the J call TRBJ2-1; 8 bases line up with TRBD2. Germline V gene sequence: CDR1 KGHSH, CDR2 LQKENI. Trimming at V came to 5 bases and at J to 6 bases, leaving 9 bases not matched to a gene. The CDR3 consists of 15 residues. Based on the CDR3 plus reference TRBV18 and TRBJ2-1, the full variable domain is NAGVMQNPRHLVRRRGQEARLRCSPMKGHSHVYWYRQLPEEGLKFMVYLQKENIIDESGMPKERFSAEFPKEGPSILRIQQVVRGDSAAYFCASSASGGEANEQFFGPGTRLTVL.